Below, one T cell receptor beta chain is given with its context. The record originates from a study of response to subunit inactivated influenza vaccine. CDR1 is PRHDT, CDR2 FYEKMQ, per germline (reference sequence). This CDR3 has 13 residues. V lost 7 bases, J lost 0 bases, and 8 bases lay in between. TCRdb used MiXCR to reprocess the RT-PCR reads, holding one entry per CDR3 protein. Of about 650,000 distinct CDR3 sequences listed, 12% to 15% are singletons. The chain carries TRBV13 and TRBJ2-3; D may be TRBD1 (6 bases). The sequence was collected from a man in his fifties or sixties who received an inactivated influenza vaccine. The material sequenced was PBMCs from blood, taken 14 to 15 days before vaccination. The chain's CDR3 is CASKTGSTDTQYF. CDR3 sequence (DNA): TGTGCCAGCAAAACAGGGAGCACAGATACGCAGTATTTT.